The present T cell receptor (beta chain) was sequenced within a study of shared clonotypes between healthy human individuals. About the research overall: The study used three CD4 naive, three CD4 memory, two CD8 naive and one CD8 memory plate per donor. Points from the study as a whole: Generation of non-shared clonotypes was less probable than generation of clonotypes shared by all four donors.

Each donor was a Caucasian adult residing in Nashville, Tennessee. From germline, CDR1 is SQVTM and CDR2 ANQGSEA. CDR3 size: 15 residues. Trimming took 4 bases from V and 9 from J, leaving 22 bases between them. Note on this clone: Its specificity is not known.

Generated by immunoSEQ multiplex PCR, the TCRdb table keeps only in-frame clones and is missing some. The data show 1,500,000 or so clones, approximately 98.5% seen once. This sequence joins TRBV29-1 and TRBJ2-1; the D gene is possibly TRBD2 (5 bases). The clonotype was recovered from a man aged 25-45 years in good health. The sequenced sample was naive CD4+ T cells sorted from blood. Subset noted: CD45RA+ positively selected. The CDR3 DNA reads TGCAGCGTTGGGGGTAACTGGCCTCCCCGGGGTGAGCAGTTCTTC. Translating it yields CSVGGNWPPRGEQFF.